This T cell receptor (beta chain) is drawn from a study of cytotoxic CD8 clonotypes in ibrutinib-treated CLL. Method: immunoSEQ multiplex PCR; TCRdb's copy keeps in-frame clones and lacks some. The sample contains tens of thousands of clones, 70% to 90% of which appear only once. V shed 5 bases and J 10 bases; nucleotides not matched to a gene: 22. CDR1 SGHVS and CDR2 FNYEAQ come from the germline V gene. CDR3 length equals 17 residues. The chain couples TRBV7-6 to TRBJ1-1; 7 bases are shared with TRBD1. The input for sequencing was PBMCs, taken after 24 months of ibrutinib treatment. This receptor was identified in a human donor with chronic lymphocytic leukemia. CDR3: CASSALYGGRGPRVAFF. In DNA form, the CDR3 reads TGTGCCAGCAGCGCCCTATATGGGGGGAGGGGGCCTCGGGTAGCTTTCTTT.